Shown below are 24 T cell receptor beta chains from a single sample sequenced in a study of Ad26.COV2.S vaccination and SARS-CoV-2 variants. The method was immunoSEQ multiplex PCR; TCRdb's version includes in-frame clones alone and lacks a portion of them. In the table there are some 640,000 clones, about 90% of which are singletons. Treatment given: over 15 received Ad26.COV2.S at low or high dose, single or two shots; about five received placebo; per-sample allocation not given. Day 63 following the first vaccine or placebo injection was when the samples were taken. The sequencing used peripheral blood, collected in a trial of Ad26.COV2.S vaccine versus placebo. These receptors were taken from a person between 18 and 60 years old who received the Ad26.COV2.S COVID-19 vaccine or a placebo.

J is TRBJ2-2 and V is TRBV3-1 (or the pseudogene TRBV3-2); unclear D gene. The germline V gene encodes CDR1 LGHDT and CDR2 YNNKEL (reference sequence). The CDR3 is 16 amino acids. Trimming pared 0 bases from V and 0 bases from J, leaving 8 bases between. The chain's CDR3 is CASSQESATNTGELFF. In DNA, the CDR3 is TGTGCCAGCAGCCAAGAGTCAGCGACGAACACCGGGGAGCTGTTTTTT.

This clone came up once. J is TRBJ2-3 and V is TRBV3-1 (or the pseudogene TRBV3-2); TRBD2 agrees at 12 bases. V shed 3 bases, J shed 1 base, and the junction held 2 bases outside the gene matches. Germline-derived CDR1 and CDR2 are LGHDT and YNNKEL (reference sequence). The CDR3 contains 16 residues. The CDR3 sequence: CASSHRLAGGTDTQYF. In DNA form, the CDR3 reads TGTGCCAGCAGCCACCGACTAGCGGGGGGCACAGATACGCAGTATTTT.

This sequence joins TRBV30 and TRBJ1-1; tentative D call: TRBD1 (5 bases). V lost 7 bases and J lost 1, with 13 bases in between. CDR1 and CDR2 (germline): GTSNPN, SVGIG (reference sequence). The CDR3 extends over 13 amino acids. As DNA, the CDR3 is TGTGCCTCTAAAGGGGTTGGGAACACTGAAGCTTTCTTT. Protein: CASKGVGNTEAFF. The entire variable domain, with the rest obtained from reference TRBV30 and TRBJ1-1, is as follows: SQTIHQWPATLVQPVGSPLSLECTVEGTSNPNLYWYRQAAGRGLQLLFYSVGIGQISSEVPQNLSASRPQDRQFILSSKKLLLSDSGFYLCASKGVGNTEAFFGQGTRLTVV.

This rearrangement joins TRBV20-1 to TRBJ1-4, with D hard to call. CDR3 length: 12 residues. Trimming removed 3 bases at V and 4 bases at J, with 6 bases between. The germline V gene has CDR1 DFQATT and CDR2 SNEGSKA (reference sequence). This CDR3 reads CSASPVNEKLFF. The CDR3, as DNA: TGCAGTGCTAGTCCAGTTAATGAAAAACTGTTTTTT.

The J gene is TRBJ2-2, the V gene TRBV29-1; D is unclear. Trimming stripped 4 bases from V and 3 bases from J, with 9 bases between. The CDR3 is 13 amino acids. The V gene's germline CDR1 is SQVTM and CDR2 ANQGSEA. CDR3 in amino acids: CSVALPYTGELFF. The DNA for the CDR3 is TGCAGCGTTGCTCTCCCATACACCGGGGAGCTGTTTTTT.

The chain joins TRBV19 to TRBJ2-3; 9 bases are a match to TRBD1. J gave up 8 bases and V 6 bases, and 12 bases lay outside the gene matches. The CDR3 sequence is 15 residues long. Germline values: CDR1 LNHDA, CDR2 SQIVND (reference sequence). CDR3 residues: CASSPTGGSLVTQYF. The DNA for the CDR3 is TGTGCCAGTAGCCCGACAGGGGGAAGTCTCGTTACGCAGTATTTT.

The chain joins TRBV30 to TRBJ1-2; D may be TRBD1 (5 bases). Germline V CDR1 and CDR2: GTSNPN, SVGIG (reference sequence). Trimming shortened V by 5 bases and J by 4 bases, and 11 bases separated the two germline ends. The CDR3 has 12 amino acids. CDR3 sequence reads: CAWGGGVYGYTF. The CDR3 DNA follows: TGTGCCTGGGGGGGAGGAGTCTATGGCTACACCTTC. The whole variable domain, filled in from reference TRBV30 and TRBJ1-2, reads SQTIHQWPATLVQPVGSPLSLECTVEGTSNPNLYWYRQAAGRGLQLLFYSVGIGQISSEVPQNLSASRPQDRQFILSSKKLLLSDSGFYLCAWGGGVYGYTFGSGTRLTVV.

This rearrangement joins TRBV14 to TRBJ1-4; no definite D call. With 0 bases removed from V and 0 bases from J, the gap between germline ends came to 11 bases. Per germline, CDR1 SGHDN and CDR2 FVKESK. CDR3 length: 17 amino acids. CDR3 residues: CASSQEPPIATNEKLFF. The CDR3 nucleotides are TGTGCCAGCAGCCAAGAGCCCCCCATTGCAACTAATGAAAAACTGTTTTTT.

The gene calls are TRBV7-9 and TRBJ1-4; D gene ambiguous. Germline V CDR1 and CDR2: SEHNR, FQNEAQ (reference sequence). Trimming removed 1 base from V and 8 bases from J, with 8 bases in between. The CDR3 has 13 amino acids. The CDR3 loop reads CASSLEQWEKLFF. In DNA form, the CDR3 reads TGTGCCAGCAGCTTAGAACAGTGGGAAAAACTGTTTTTT.

The V and J genes are TRBV4-2 and TRBJ2-3; D tentatively fits TRBD1 or TRBD2 (5 bases each). Germline CDR1 reads LGHNA; CDR2 reads YNFKEQ. This CDR3 is 17 amino acids long. The germline V and J ends were trimmed by 3 bases and 0 bases, with 16 bases remaining between them. The CDR3 spells CASSQPSGQTSTDTQYF. For the CDR3, the DNA is TGTGCCAGCAGCCAGCCCTCGGGGCAGACTAGCACAGATACGCAGTATTTT.

This clone was found once. The rearrangement links TRBV4-3 to TRBJ2-1; D is undetermined. This CDR3 spans 12 amino acids. Deletions cut 0 bases from V and 10 bases from J, with 7 bases between. Germline values: CDR1 LGHNA, CDR2 YSLEER. CDR3 region: CASSQDTGEQFF. The CDR3 DNA reads TGCGCCAGCAGCCAAGACACCGGGGAGCAGTTCTTC.

A note on this clone: Other DNA variants within this sample encode the same CDR3. This chain uses TRBV18 with TRBJ1-2; a weak D match, TRBD1 (6 bases). The V gene lost 3 bases and the J gene lost 2 bases, with 10 bases spanning the gap. Germline CDR1 reads KGHSH; CDR2 reads LQKENI. The CDR3 is 14 amino acids. The CDR3 sequence: CASSPGGPNYGYTF. The CDR3 coding sequence is TGTGCCAGCTCACCTGGGGGGCCAAACTATGGCTACACCTTC.

The chain links TRBV6-6 to TRBJ2-5; D is ambiguous. Germline-derived CDR1 and CDR2 are MNHNY and SVGAGI (reference sequence). This CDR3 has 12 residues. The germline V and J ends were trimmed by 2 bases and 6 bases, with 7 bases remaining between them. The chain's CDR3 is CASSYEVKTQYF. CDR3 in DNA: TGTGCCAGCAGTTACGAGGTTAAGACCCAGTACTTC.

The chain's CDR3 is CASSVMSGNNEQFF. CDR3 DNA sequence: TGTGCCAGCAGCGTAATGTCCGGGAACAATGAGCAGTTCTTC. This chain joins TRBV9 and TRBJ2-1; the D gene is possibly TRBD2 (5 bases). Looked up from germline, CDR1 is SGDLS and CDR2 is YYNGEE. There are 14 residues in the CDR3. Trimming stripped 1 base from V and 5 bases from J, with 10 bases between.

The rearrangement links TRBV6-6 to TRBJ2-1; 13 nucleotides align to TRBD2. Trimming at V came to 7 bases and at J to 2 bases, leaving 2 bases not matched to a gene. Germline CDR1 and CDR2: MNHNY and SVGAGI (reference sequence). The CDR3 sequence is 15 residues long. The CDR3 DNA sequence: TGTGCCAGCACCGGACTAGCGGGAGCCTACAATGAGCAGTTCTTC. Protein: CASTGLAGAYNEQFF.

The chain combines TRBV19 with TRBJ2-5; 11 positions agree with TRBD2. Looked up from germline, CDR1 is LNHDA and CDR2 is SQIVND (reference sequence). V lost 4 bases, J lost 4 bases, and 8 bases stayed unmatched. The CDR3 has 16 residues. The CDR3 coding sequence is TGTGCCAGTAGTAGCCCGTCCGGGACTAGCGGAGAGACCCAGTACTTC. Encoded protein: CASSSPSGTSGETQYF.

The chain employs TRBV9 and TRBJ1-1; unclear D gene. Trimming pared 6 bases from V and 0 bases from J, leaving 15 bases between. The CDR3 consists of 15 residues. The germline V gene encodes CDR1 SGDLS and CDR2 YYNGEE. CDR3 amino acids: CASNPNANLNTEAFF. The DNA of the CDR3 is TGTGCCAGCAACCCCAACGCGAACTTGAACACTGAAGCTTTCTTT.

V and J are TRBV20-1 and TRBJ1-2, with 8 positions matching TRBD1. CDR1 DFQATT and CDR2 SNEGSKA come from the germline V gene (reference sequence). With V trimmed by 3 bases and J by 5 bases, 5 bases remained unmatched. The CDR3 consists of 13 residues. CDR3 in DNA: TGCAGTGCTAGTTATCAGGGGGCTTATGGCTACACCTTC. Amino acid sequence: CSASYQGAYGYTF.

The chain uses TRBV3-1 (or the pseudogene TRBV3-2) and TRBJ2-2; TRBD1 might be the D (5 bases). The CDR3 runs 17 residues. The V and J ends lost 1 base and 0 bases respectively, with 12 bases between them. The V gene's germline CDR1 is LGHDT and CDR2 YNNKEL (reference sequence). The CDR3 region has the DNA TGTGCCAGCAGCCAAGTGGGCGGACAAACGAACACCGGGGAGCTGTTTTTT. Translated: CASSQVGGQTNTGELFF.

This chain joins TRBV28 and TRBJ2-2; D unclear. Germline values: CDR1 MDHEN, CDR2 SYDVKM. V lost 5 bases and J 5 bases, leaving 12 bases between the germline ends. This CDR3 contains 14 residues. For the CDR3, the DNA is TGTGCCAGCAGTCCCTCGGCGGTTACCGGGGAGCTGTTTTTT. This encodes CASSPSAVTGELFF.

V is TRBV3-1 (or the pseudogene TRBV3-2) and J is TRBJ1-3; 8 bases match TRBD1. The length of the CDR3 is 15 residues. Unmatched junction bases numbered 6, after V lost 4 bases and J lost 4 bases. Looked up from germline, CDR1 is LGHDT and CDR2 is YNNKEL (reference sequence). The CDR3 DNA is TGTGCCAGCAGCCGCCGGACAGGGAAAGGAAACACCATATATTTT. This sequence encodes CASSRRTGKGNTIYF.

This chain uses TRBV5-5 with TRBJ1-2; D may be TRBD1 (5 bases). The V gene lost 2 bases and the J gene lost 5 bases, with 10 bases spanning the gap. The CDR3 is 13 residues long. Germline V gene data show CDR1 as SGHKS and CDR2 as YYEKEE (reference sequence). The DNA of the CDR3 is TGTGCCAGCAGCTTCGGCAGGGAGTATGGCTACACCTTC. Translating it yields CASSFGREYGYTF.

The rearrangement uses TRBV10-3 and TRBJ1-6; D gene ambiguous. The germline CDR1 and CDR2 sequences are ENHRY and SYGVKD. Deletions cut 6 bases from V and 9 bases from J, with 12 bases between. The CDR3 extends over 13 amino acids. This CDR3 reads CAISPEGASPLHF. CDR3 nucleotide sequence: TGTGCCATCAGCCCGGAGGGAGCTTCACCCCTCCACTTT.

The chain combines TRBV6-2 or TRBV6-3 with TRBJ1-2; TRBD1 agrees at 7 bases. The V gene end was trimmed by 4 bases and the J gene end by 4 bases; junction bases not matched to a gene: 6. Germline V gene lookup returns CDR1 MNHEY and CDR2 SVGEGT. The CDR3 covers 14 residues. CDR3 loop: CASSSGTAGYGYTF. CDR3 nucleotide sequence: TGTGCCAGCAGTTCCGGGACAGCAGGCTATGGCTACACCTTC.